These 5 T cell receptor beta chains were all obtained from the same sample, sequenced in a study of identical twins. MiXCR, applied by TCRdb to the 5' RACE reads, yields one record per CDR3 protein. This sample has hundreds of thousands of distinct CDR3 sequences, with 20% to 25% found just once. These data also featured in a second study, about T cells expressing NK-cell markers.

The sample taken for sequencing was CD4+ T cells sorted from blood. All receptors derive from a woman aged 18 to 35 in good health.

This rearrangement joins TRBV20-1 to TRBJ1-1; maybe TRBD1 (6 bases). V shed 5 bases and J shed 3 bases, with 19 bases lying between them. The CDR3 extends over 15 amino acids. Germline CDR1 DFQATT, CDR2 SNEGSKA (reference sequence). The CDR3 DNA is TGCAGTGCTGTGACAGGTTCGGGCCGTTACACTGAAGCTTTCTTT. As protein: CSAVTGSGRYTEAFF.

The CDR3 here is CASSQVGGPGPYEQYF. DNA of the CDR3: TGCGCCAGCAGCCAAGTTGGAGGTCCCGGGCCTTACGAGCAGTACTTC. The chain is built from TRBV4-3 and TRBJ2-7; D might be TRBD2 (5 bases). V was shortened by 1 base and J by 4 bases, with 17 bases between the two germline ends. Germline CDR1 and CDR2: LGHNA and YSLEER. CDR3 length: 16 amino acids.

The table lists this clonotype with a few counts. The chain employs TRBV6-2 or TRBV6-3 and TRBJ2-7; the D gene is possibly TRBD1 (6 bases). Trimming shortened V by 6 bases and J by 2 bases, and 11 bases separated the two germline ends. Germline loops: CDR1 MNHEY, CDR2 SVGEGT. This CDR3 contains 13 residues. DNA of the CDR3: TGTGCCAGCAGGCGGAACAGGGCCTACGAGCAGTACTTC. This translates into CASRRNRAYEQYF.

There are a few counts of this clonotype. This sequence joins TRBV6-1 and TRBJ2-3; D is possibly TRBD2 (6 bases). Germline V gene sequence: CDR1 MNHNS, CDR2 SASEGT. Between the trimmed V and J ends, which lost 10 bases and 1 base, there was a span of 12 bases. The CDR3 consists of 13 residues. The CDR3 nucleotides are TGTGCCACGCAGCGGGTAGGCACAGATACGCAGTATTTT. It encodes CATQRVGTDTQYF.

The CDR3 is CASSERGMSSYNEQFF. In DNA form, the CDR3 reads TGTGCCAGCAGCGAACGGGGGATGAGCTCCTACAATGAGCAGTTCTTC. This sequence joins TRBV9 and TRBJ2-1; perhaps TRBD2 as D (6 bases). CDR1 and CDR2 (germline): SGDLS, YYNGEE. This CDR3 contains 16 residues. V dropped 3 bases and J dropped 0 bases, with 13 bases sitting between them.